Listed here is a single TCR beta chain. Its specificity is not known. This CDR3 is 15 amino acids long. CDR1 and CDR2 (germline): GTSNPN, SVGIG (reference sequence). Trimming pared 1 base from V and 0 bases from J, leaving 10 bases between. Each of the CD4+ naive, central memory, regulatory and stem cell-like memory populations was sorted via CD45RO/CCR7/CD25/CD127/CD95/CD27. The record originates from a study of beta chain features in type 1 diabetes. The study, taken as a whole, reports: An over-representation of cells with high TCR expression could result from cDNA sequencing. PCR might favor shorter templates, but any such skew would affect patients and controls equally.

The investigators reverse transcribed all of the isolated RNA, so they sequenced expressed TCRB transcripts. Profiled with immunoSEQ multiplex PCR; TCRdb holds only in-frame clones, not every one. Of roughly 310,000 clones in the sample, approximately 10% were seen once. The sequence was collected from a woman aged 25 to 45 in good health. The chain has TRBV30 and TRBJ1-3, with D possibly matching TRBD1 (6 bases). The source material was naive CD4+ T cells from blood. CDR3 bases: TGTGCCTGGAGTGCAGGGGTGGTCTCTGGAAACACCATATATTTT. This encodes CAWSAGVVSGNTIYF.